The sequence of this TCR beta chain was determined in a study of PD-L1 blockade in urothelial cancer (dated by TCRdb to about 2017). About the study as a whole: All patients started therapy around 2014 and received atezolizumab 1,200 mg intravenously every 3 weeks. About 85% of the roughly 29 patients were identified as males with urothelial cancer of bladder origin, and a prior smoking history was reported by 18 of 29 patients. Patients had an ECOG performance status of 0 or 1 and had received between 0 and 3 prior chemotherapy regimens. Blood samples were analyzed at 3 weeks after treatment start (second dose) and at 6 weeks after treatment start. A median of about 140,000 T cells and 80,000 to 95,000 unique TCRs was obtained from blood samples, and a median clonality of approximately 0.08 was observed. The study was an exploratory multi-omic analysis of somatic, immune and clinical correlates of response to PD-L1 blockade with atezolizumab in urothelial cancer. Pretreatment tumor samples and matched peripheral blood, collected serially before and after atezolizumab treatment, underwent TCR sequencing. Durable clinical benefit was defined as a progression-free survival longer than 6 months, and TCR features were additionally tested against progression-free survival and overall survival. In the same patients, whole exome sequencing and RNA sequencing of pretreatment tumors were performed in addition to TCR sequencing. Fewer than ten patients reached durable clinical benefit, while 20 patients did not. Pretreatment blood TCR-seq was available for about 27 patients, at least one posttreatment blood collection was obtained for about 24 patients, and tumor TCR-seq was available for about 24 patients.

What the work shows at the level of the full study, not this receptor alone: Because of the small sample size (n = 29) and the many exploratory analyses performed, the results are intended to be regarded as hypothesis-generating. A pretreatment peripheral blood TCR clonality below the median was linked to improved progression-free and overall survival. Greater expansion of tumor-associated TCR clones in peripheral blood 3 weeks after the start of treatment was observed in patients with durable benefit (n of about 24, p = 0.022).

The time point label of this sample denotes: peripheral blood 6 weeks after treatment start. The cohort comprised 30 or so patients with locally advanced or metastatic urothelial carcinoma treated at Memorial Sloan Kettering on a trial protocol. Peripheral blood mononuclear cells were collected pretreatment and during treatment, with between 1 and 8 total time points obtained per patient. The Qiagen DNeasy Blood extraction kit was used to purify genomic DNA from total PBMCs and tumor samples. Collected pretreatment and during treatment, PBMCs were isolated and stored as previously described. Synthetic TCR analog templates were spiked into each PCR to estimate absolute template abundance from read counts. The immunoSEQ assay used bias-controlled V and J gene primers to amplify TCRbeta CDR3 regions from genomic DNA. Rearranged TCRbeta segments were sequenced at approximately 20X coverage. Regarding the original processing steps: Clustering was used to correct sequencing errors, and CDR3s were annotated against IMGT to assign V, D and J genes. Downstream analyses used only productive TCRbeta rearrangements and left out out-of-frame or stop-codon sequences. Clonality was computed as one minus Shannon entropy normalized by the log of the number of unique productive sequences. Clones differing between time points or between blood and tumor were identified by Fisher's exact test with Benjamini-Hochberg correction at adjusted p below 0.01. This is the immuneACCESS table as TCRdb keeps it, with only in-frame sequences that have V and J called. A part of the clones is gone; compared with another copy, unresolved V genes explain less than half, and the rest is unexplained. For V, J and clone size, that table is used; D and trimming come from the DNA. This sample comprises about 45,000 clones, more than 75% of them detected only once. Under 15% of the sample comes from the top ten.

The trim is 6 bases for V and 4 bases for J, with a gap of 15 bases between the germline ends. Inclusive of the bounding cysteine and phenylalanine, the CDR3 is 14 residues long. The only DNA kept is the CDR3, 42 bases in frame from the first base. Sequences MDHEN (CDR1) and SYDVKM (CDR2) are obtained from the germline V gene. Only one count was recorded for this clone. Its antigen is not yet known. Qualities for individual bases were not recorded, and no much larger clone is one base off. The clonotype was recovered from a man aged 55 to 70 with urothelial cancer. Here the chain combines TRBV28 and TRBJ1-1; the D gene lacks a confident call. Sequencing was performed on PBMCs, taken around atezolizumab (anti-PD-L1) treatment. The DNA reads TGTGCCAGCAGCCCCGCCCAGCCGGGCACTGAAGCTTTCTTT. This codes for CASSPAQPGTEAFF.